A selection of T cell receptor beta chains follows, all from one sample in a study of T cell responses to AZD1222 COVID-19 vaccine. The table came from immunoSEQ multiplex PCR; TCRdb's copy has only in-frame clones and leaves some out. The sample has approximately 210,000 clones; roughly 92% are singletons. The sequencing used peripheral blood, collected 28 days after the second AZD1222 dose. These receptors all come from an adult who received the AZD1222 COVID-19 vaccine. Both conserved end residues are part of each CDR3. Each record gives: V gene, clone size, J gene, D gene, CDR3 protein, CDR3 DNA. A D gene is named only where the DNA matches it firmly. A row's size may be missing; if present it is once, few, many or a size class.

TRBV7-9	.	TRBJ2-3	TRBD1	CASSLTGTEPADTQYF	TGTGCCAGCAGCCTGACCGGGACAGAGCCAGCAGATACGCAGTATTTT
TRBV5-1	.	TRBJ2-5	TRBD2	CASSWTLRTSGLETQYF	TGCGCCAGCAGCTGGACCCTGAGGACTAGCGGGCTAGAGACCCAGTACTTC
TRBV2	.	TRBJ2-7	.	CASSEEGRGEQYF	TGTGCCAGCAGTGAAGAGGGCAGAGGCGAGCAGTACTTC
TRBV29-1	.	TRBJ2-5	.	CSVGVQSRWETQYF	TGCAGCGTCGGAGTACAGTCGAGGTGGGAGACCCAGTACTTC
TRBV28	few	TRBJ2-5	.	CASSLAGILGETQYF	TGTGCCAGCAGTTTAGCGGGAATTCTCGGGGAGACCCAGTACTTC
TRBV28	.	TRBJ2-7	.	CATASPDPPLKQYF	TGTGCCACCGCGAGCCCAGACCCGCCACTAAAGCAGTACTTC
TRBV6-5	.	TRBJ1-1	TRBD1	CASSSGQYTEAFF	TGTGCCAGCAGCTCGGGACAGTACACTGAAGCTTTCTTT
TRBV7-2	.	TRBJ2-7	.	CASSLAGGDYEQYF	TGTGCCAGCAGCTTAGCGGGAGGAGACTACGAGCAGTACTTC
TRBV7-9	.	TRBJ2-1	TRBD1	CASSPRDRVHEQFF	TGTGCCAGCAGCCCCCGGGACAGGGTCCATGAGCAGTTCTTC
TRBV6-2/TRBV6-3	.	TRBJ2-7	.	CASSYRGRPYEQYF	TGTGCCAGCAGTTACAGGGGTAGGCCCTACGAGCAGTACTTC
TRBV12-5	.	TRBJ2-7	.	CASEGGEQYF	TGTGCTAGTGAAGGGGGTGAGCAGTACTTC
TRBV5-1	.	TRBJ2-5	TRBD2	CASTPRLAGGGGETQYF	TGCGCCAGCACCCCCCGGCTAGCGGGAGGGGGTGGAGAGACCCAGTACTTC
TRBV13	.	TRBJ1-6	.	CASSPRGDSPLHF	TGTGCCAGCAGCCCCAGGGGAGACTCACCCCTCCACTTT
TRBV7-2	.	TRBJ1-1	TRBD1	CASSLAPQGQVAFF	TGTGCCAGCAGCTTAGCTCCACAGGGACAGGTAGCTTTCTTT
TRBV24-1	.	TRBJ2-1	.	CATSDFGYNEQFF	TGTGCCACCAGTGATTTCGGCTACAATGAGCAGTTCTTC
TRBV7-3	.	TRBJ2-1	.	CASSVTVNNEQFF	TGTGCCAGCAGCGTCACAGTAAACAATGAGCAGTTCTTC
TRBV7-2	.	TRBJ1-2	TRBD1	CASSPYGQGENYGYTF	TGTGCCAGCAGTCCCTACGGACAGGGAGAAAACTATGGCTACACCTTC